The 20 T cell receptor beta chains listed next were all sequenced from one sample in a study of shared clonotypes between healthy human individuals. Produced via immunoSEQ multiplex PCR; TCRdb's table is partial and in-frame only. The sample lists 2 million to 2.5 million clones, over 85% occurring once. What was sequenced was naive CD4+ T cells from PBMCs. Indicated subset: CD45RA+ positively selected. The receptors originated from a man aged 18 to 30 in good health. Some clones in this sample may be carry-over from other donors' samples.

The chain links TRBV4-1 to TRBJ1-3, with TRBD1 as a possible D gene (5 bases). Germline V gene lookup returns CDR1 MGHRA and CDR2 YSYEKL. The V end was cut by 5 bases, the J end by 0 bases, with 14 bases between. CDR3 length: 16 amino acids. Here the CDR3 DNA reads TGCGCCAGCAGCAACCCGGGACGGACCTCTGGAAACACCATATATTTT. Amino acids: CASSNPGRTSGNTIYF.

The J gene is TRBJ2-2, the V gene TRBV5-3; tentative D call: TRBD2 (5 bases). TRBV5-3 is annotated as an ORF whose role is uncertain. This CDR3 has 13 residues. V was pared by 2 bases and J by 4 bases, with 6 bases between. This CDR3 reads CARSFLATGELFF. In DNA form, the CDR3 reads TGTGCCAGAAGCTTCCTAGCCACCGGGGAGCTGTTTTTT.

CDR3 loop: CASSLLVNTDTQYF. CDR3 in DNA: TGTGCCAGCAGCTTATTGGTAAACACAGATACGCAGTATTTT. V and J are TRBV7-3 and TRBJ2-3; no definite D call. Per the germline V gene, CDR1 is SGHTA and CDR2 is FQGTGA. V was trimmed by 2 bases and J by 2 bases, leaving 8 bases between them. The CDR3 is 14 residues long.

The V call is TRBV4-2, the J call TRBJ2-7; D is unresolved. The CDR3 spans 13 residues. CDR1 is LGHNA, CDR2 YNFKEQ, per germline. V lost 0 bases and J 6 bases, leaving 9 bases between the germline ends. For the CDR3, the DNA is TGTGCCAGCAGCCAAGATCCCGGGCGCGAGCAGTACTTC. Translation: CASSQDPGREQYF.

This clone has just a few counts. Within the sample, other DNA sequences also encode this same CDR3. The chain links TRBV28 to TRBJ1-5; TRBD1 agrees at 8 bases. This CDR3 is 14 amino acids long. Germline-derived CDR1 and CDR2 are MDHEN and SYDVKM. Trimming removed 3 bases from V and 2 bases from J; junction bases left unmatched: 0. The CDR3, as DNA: TGTGCCAGCAGTTTGGGACAGGGCAATCAGCCCCAGCATTTT. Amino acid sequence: CASSLGQGNQPQHF. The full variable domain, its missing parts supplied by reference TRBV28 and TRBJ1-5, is DVKVTQSSRYLVKRTGEKVFLECVQDMDHENMFWYRQDPGLGLRLIYFSYDVKMKEKGDIPEGYSVSREKKERFSLILESASTNQTSMYLCASSLGQGNQPQHFGDGTRLSIL.

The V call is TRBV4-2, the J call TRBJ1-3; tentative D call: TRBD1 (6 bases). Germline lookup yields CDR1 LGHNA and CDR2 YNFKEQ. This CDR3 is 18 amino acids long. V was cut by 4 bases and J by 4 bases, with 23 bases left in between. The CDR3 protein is CASSRSEAGDEVGNTIYF. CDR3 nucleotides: TGTGCCAGCAGCCGCTCGGAGGCAGGGGACGAGGTAGGAAACACCATATATTTT.

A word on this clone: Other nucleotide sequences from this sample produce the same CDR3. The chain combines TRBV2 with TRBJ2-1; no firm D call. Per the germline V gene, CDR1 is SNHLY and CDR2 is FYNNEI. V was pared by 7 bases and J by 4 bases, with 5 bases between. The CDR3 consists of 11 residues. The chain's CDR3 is CASTRYNEQFF. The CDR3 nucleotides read TGTGCCAGCACCAGGTACAATGAGCAGTTCTTC. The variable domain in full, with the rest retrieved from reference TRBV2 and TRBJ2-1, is EPEVTQTPSHQVTQMGQEVILRCVPISNHLYFYWYRQILGQKVEFLVSFYNNEISEKSEIFDDQFSVERPDGSNFTLKIRSTKLEDSAMYFCASTRYNEQFFGPGTRLTVL.

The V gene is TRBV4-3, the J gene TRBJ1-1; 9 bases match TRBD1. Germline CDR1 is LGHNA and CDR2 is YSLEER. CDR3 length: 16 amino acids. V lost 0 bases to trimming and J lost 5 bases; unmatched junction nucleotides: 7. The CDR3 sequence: CASSQDGEDRGTEAFF. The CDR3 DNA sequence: TGCGCCAGCAGCCAAGATGGGGAGGACAGGGGTACTGAAGCTTTCTTT.

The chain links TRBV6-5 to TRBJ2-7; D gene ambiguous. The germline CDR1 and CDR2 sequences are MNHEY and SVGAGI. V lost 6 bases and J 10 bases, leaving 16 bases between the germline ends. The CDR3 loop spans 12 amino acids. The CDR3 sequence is CASSPRYGPQYF. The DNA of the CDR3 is TGTGCCAGCAGCCCCCGATATGGACCACAGTACTTC.

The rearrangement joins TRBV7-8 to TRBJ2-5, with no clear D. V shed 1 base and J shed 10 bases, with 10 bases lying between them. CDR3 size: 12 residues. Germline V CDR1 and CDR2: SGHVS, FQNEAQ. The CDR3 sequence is CASSLGPRDQYF. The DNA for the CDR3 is TGTGCCAGCAGCTTAGGGCCTAGAGACCAGTACTTC.

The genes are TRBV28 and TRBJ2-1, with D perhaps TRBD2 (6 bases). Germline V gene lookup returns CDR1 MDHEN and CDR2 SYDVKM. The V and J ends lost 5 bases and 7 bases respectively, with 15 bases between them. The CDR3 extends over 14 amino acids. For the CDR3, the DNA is TGTGCCAGCAGTCCGAGGGCGGGAAGAAATGAGCAGTTCTTC. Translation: CASSPRAGRNEQFF.

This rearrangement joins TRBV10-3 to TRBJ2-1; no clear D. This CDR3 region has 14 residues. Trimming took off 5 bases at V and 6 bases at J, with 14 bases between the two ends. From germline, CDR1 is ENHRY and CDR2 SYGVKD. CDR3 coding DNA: TGTGCCATCAGTCCTTACTCCACCAGCAATGAGCAGTTCTTC. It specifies CAISPYSTSNEQFF.

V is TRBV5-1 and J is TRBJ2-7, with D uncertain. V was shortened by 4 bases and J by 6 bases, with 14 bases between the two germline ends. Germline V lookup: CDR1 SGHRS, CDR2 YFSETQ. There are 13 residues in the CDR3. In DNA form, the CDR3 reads TGCGCCAGCAGCCCAATTTCCAATAGCGAGCAGTACTTC. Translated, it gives CASSPISNSEQYF.

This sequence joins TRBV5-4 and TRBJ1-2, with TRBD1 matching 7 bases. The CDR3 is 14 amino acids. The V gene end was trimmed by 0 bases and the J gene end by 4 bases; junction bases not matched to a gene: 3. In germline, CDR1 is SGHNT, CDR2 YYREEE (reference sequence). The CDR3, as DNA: TGTGCCAGCAGCTTGGGACAGGGTAGCTATGGCTACACCTTC. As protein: CASSLGQGSYGYTF.

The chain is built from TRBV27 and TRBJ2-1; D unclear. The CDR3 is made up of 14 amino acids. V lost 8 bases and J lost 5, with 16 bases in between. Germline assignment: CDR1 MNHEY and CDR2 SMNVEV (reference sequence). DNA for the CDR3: TGTGCCAGCCGAAGGATTGGAAGGGACAATGAGCAGTTCTTC. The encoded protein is CASRRIGRDNEQFF.

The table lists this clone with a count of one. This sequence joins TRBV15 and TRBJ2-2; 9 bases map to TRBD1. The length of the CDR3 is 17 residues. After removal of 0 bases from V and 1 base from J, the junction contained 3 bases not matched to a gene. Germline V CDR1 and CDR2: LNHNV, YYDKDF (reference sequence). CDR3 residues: CATSRDRDRVNTGELFF. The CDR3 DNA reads TGTGCCACCAGCAGAGACCGGGACAGGGTGAACACCGGGGAGCTGTTTTTT. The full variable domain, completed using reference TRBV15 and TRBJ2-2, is DAMVIQNPRYQVTQFGKPVTLSCSQTLNHNVMYWYQQKSSQAPKLLFHYYDKDFNNEADTPDNFQSRRPNTSFCFLDIRSPGLGDTAMYLCATSRDRDRVNTGELFFGEGSRLTVL.

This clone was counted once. The CDR3 DNA follows: TGTGCCAGCAGGGGGGGTCTTTACAATGAGCAGTTCTTC. Translation gives CASRGGLYNEQFF. V and J are TRBV27 and TRBJ2-1; D is possibly TRBD2 (6 bases). Trimming pared 6 bases from V and 4 bases from J, leaving 10 bases between. The CDR3 totals 13 residues. Germline-derived CDR1 and CDR2 are MNHEY and SMNVEV (reference sequence).

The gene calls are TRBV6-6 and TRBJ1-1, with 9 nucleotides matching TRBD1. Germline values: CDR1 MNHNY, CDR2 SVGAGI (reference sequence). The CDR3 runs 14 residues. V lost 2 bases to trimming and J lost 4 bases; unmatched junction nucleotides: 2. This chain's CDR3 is CASSYQGQGTEAFF. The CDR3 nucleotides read TGTGCCAGCAGTTACCAGGGACAGGGCACTGAAGCTTTCTTT.

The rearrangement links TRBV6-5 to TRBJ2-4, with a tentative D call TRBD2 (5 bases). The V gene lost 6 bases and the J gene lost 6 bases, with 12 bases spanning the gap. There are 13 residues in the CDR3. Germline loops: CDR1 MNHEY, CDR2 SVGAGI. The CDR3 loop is CASRDLGGNIQYF. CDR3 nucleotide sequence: TGTGCCAGCAGGGACCTCGGAGGAAACATTCAGTACTTC.

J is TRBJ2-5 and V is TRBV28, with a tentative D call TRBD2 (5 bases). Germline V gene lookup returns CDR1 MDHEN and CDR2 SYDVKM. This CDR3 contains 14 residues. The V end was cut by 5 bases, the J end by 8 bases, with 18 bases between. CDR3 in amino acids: CASSPPLPSGTQYF. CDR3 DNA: TGTGCCAGCAGTCCTCCCCTTCCCTCGGGAACCCAGTACTTC.